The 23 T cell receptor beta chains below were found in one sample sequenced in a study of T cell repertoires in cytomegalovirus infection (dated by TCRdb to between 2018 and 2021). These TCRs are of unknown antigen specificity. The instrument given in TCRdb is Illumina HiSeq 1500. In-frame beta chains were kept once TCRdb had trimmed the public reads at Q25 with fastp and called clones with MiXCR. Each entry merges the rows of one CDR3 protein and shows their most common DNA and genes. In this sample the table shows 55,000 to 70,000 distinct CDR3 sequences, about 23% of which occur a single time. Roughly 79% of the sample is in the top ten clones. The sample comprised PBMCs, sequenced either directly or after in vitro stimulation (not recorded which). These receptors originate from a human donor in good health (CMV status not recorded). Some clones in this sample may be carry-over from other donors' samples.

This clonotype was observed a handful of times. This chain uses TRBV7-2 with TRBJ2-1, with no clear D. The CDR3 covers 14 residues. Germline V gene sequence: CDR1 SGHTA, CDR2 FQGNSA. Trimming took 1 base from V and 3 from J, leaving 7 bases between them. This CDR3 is CASSLEGYYNEQFF. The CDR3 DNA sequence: TGTGCCAGCAGCTTAGAAGGGTACTACAATGAGCAGTTCTTC.

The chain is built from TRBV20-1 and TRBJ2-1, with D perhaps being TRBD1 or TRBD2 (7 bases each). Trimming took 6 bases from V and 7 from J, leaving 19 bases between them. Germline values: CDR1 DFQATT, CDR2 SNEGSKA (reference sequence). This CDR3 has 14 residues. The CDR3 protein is CSAKGAGEVNEQFF. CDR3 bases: TGCAGTGCCAAGGGGGCGGGAGAGGTAAATGAGCAGTTCTTC.

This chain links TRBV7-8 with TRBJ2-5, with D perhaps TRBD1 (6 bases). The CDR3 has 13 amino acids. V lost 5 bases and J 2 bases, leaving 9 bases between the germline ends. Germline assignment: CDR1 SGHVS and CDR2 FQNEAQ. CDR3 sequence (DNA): TGTGCCAGCAGCCCAGACAGGCAAGAGACCCAGTACTTC. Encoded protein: CASSPDRQETQYF. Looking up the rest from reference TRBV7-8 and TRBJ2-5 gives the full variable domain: GAGVSQSPRYKVAKRGQDVALRCDPISGHVSLFWYQQALGQGPEFLTYFQNEAQLDKSGLPSDRFFAERPEGSVSTLKIQRTQQEDSAVYLCASSPDRQETQYFGPGTRLLVL.

The CDR3 DNA reads as TGTGCCAGCAGCGTAGGGGCCAGCGGGTTCGGCTACGAGCAGTACTTC. Protein sequence: CASSVGASGFGYEQYF. The chain employs TRBV9 and TRBJ2-7; TRBD2 is a possible D gene (6 bases). This CDR3 contains 16 residues. Germline CDR1 and CDR2: SGDLS and YYNGEE. Deletions cut 0 bases from V and 3 bases from J, with 16 bases between.

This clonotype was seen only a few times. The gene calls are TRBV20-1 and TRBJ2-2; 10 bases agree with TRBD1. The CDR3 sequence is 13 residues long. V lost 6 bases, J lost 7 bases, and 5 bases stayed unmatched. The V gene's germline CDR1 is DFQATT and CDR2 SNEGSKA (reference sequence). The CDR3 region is CSALGQGGGELFF. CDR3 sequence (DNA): TGCAGTGCCCTTGGACAGGGGGGCGGGGAGCTGTTTTTT.

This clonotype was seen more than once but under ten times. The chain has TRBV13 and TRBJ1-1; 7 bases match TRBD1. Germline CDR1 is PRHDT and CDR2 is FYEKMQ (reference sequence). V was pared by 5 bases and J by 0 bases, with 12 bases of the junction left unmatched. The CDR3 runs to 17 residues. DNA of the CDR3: TGTGCCAGCAGCCGACAGGAAATAACAGGGGTGAACACTGAAGCTTTCTTT. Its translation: CASSRQEITGVNTEAFF.

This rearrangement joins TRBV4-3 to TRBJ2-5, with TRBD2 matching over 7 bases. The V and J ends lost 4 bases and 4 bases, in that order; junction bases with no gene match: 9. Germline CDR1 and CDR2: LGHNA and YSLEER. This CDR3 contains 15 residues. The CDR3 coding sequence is TGCGCCAGCAGCCCTCACTCCGGGAGGACAGAGACCCAGTACTTC. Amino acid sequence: CASSPHSGRTETQYF.

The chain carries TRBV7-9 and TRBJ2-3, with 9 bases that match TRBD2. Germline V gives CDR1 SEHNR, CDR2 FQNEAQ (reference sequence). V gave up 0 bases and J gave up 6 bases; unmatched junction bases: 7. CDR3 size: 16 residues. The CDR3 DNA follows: TGTGCCAGCAGCTTAGCCCGGACTAGCGAGGGGGATACGCAGTATTTT. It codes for CASSLARTSEGDTQYF.

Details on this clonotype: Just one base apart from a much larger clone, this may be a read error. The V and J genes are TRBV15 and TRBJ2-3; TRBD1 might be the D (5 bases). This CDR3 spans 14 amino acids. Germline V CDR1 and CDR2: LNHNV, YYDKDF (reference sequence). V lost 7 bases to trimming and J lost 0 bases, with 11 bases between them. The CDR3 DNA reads TGTGCCACCAAACTGGACATGAGCACAGATACGCAGTATTTT. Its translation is CATKLDMSTDTQYF.

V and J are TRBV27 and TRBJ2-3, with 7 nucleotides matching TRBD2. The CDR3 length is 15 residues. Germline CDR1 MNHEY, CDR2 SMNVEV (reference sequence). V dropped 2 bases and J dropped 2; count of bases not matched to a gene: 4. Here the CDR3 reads CASSLGLAVTDTQYF. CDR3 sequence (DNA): TGTGCCAGCAGTTTAGGGCTAGCGGTCACAGATACGCAGTATTTT.

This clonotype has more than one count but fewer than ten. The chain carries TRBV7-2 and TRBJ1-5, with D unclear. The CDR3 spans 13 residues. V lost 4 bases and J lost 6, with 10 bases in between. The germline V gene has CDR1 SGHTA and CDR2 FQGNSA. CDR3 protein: CASSSIKGQPQHF. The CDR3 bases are TGTGCCAGCAGCTCCATTAAAGGTCAGCCCCAGCATTTT. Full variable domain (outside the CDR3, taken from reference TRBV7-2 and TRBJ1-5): GAGVSQSPSNKVTEKGKDVELRCDPISGHTALYWYRQSLGQGLEFLIYFQGNSAPDKSGLPSDRFSAERTGGSVSTLTIQRTQQEDSAVYLCASSSIKGQPQHFGDGTRLSIL.

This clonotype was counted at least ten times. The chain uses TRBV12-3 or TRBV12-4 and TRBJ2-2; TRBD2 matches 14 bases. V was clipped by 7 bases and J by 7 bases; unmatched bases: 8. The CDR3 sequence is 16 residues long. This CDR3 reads CASKIGLAGGGGELFF. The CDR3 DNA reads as TGTGCCAGCAAAATTGGACTAGCGGGAGGAGGCGGGGAGCTGTTTTTT.

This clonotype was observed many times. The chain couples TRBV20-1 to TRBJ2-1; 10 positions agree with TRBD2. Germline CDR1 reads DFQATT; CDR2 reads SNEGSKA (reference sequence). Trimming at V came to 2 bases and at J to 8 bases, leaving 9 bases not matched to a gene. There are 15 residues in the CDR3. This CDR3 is CSARLLIAGGHEQFF. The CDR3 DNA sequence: TGCAGTGCTAGATTACTGATAGCGGGAGGCCATGAGCAGTTCTTC.

In nucleotides, the CDR3 is TGCGCCAGCAGCCAATGGTTGATTGGTTTTGGGGGTGGCGAGACCCAGTACTTC. Protein: CASSQWLIGFGGGETQYF. V and J are TRBV4-3 and TRBJ2-5, with D possibly being TRBD1 or TRBD2 (5 bases each). V was pared by 2 bases and J by 5 bases, with 24 bases between. The CDR3 has 18 residues. From germline, CDR1 is LGHNA and CDR2 YSLEER.

CDR3 amino acids: CASSFGTGESPLHF. The DNA for the CDR3 is TGTGCCAGCAGTTTTGGTACGGGGGAGTCACCCCTCCACTTT. V gene TRBV28 combines with J gene TRBJ1-6; D is perhaps TRBD1 (5 bases). The V gene's germline CDR1 is MDHEN and CDR2 SYDVKM. The CDR3 length is 14 residues. Trimming took 3 bases from V and 10 from J, leaving 13 bases between them. Variable domain in full (rest from reference TRBV28 and TRBJ1-6): DVKVTQSSRYLVKRTGEKVFLECVQDMDHENMFWYRQDPGLGLRLIYFSYDVKMKEKGDIPEGYSVSREKKERFSLILESASTNQTSMYLCASSFGTGESPLHFGNGTRLTVT.

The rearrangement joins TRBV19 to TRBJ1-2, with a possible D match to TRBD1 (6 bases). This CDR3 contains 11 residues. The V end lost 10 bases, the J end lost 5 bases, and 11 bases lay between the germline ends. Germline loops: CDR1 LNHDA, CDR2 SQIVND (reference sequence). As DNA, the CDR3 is TGTGCCACCCGGACAGTGTATGGCTACACCTTC. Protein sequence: CATRTVYGYTF. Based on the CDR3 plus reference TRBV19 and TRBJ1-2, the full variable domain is DGGITQSPKYLFRKEGQNVTLSCEQNLNHDAMYWYRQDPGQGLRLIYYSQIVNDFQKGDIAEGYSVSREKKESFPLTVTSAQKNPTAFYLCATRTVYGYTFGSGTRLTVV.

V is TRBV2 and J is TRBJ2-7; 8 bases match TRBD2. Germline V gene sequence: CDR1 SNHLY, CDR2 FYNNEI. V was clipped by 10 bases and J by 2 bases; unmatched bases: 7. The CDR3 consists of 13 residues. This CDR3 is CANFREGTYEQYF. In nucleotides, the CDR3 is TGTGCCAACTTCCGGGAGGGGACCTACGAGCAGTACTTC.

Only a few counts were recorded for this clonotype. The CDR3 is CASSHRGTGKNIQYF. In DNA, the CDR3 is TGTGCCAGCAGTCATAGGGGGACAGGGAAAAACATTCAGTACTTC. V and J are TRBV28 and TRBJ2-4; 9 bases align to TRBD1. The germline gives CDR1 MDHEN, CDR2 SYDVKM. With V trimmed by 5 bases and J by 4 bases, 6 bases remained unmatched. CDR3 length equals 15 residues.

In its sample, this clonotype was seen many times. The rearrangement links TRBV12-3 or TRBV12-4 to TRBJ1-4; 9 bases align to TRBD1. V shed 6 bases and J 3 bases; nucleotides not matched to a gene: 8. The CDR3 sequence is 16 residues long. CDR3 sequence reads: CASRAGQGIANEKLFF. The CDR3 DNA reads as TGTGCCAGCAGGGCCGGACAGGGGATCGCTAATGAAAAACTGTTTTTT.

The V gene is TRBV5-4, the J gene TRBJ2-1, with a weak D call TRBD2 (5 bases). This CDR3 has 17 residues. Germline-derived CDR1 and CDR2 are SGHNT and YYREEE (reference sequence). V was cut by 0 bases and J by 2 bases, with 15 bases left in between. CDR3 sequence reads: CASSLGARGTAYNEQFF. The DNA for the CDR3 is TGTGCCAGCAGCTTGGGCGCTCGGGGTACCGCCTACAATGAGCAGTTCTTC.

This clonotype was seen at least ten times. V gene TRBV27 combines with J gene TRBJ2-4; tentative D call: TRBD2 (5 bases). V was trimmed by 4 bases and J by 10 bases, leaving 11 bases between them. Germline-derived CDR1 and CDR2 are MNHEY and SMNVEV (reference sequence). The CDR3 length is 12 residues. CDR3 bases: TGTGCCAGCAGTTCGATCACGGGGATTCAGTACTTC. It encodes CASSSITGIQYF.

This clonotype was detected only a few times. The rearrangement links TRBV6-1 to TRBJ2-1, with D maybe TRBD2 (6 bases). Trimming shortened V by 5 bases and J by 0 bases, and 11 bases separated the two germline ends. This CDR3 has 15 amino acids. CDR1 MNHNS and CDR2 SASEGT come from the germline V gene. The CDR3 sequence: CASSRGLYSYNEQFF. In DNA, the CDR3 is TGTGCCAGCAGTCGGGGACTGTACTCCTACAATGAGCAGTTCTTC.

The CDR3 sequence: CASSQLADSSYEQYV. The CDR3 DNA is TGCGCCAGCAGCCAACTAGCGGACAGCTCCTACGAGCAGTACGTC. The gene calls are TRBV4-1 and TRBJ2-7, with a weak D call TRBD2 (7 bases). V was pared by 2 bases and J by 0 bases, with 11 bases between. CDR1 is MGHRA, CDR2 YSYEKL, per germline. The CDR3 is made up of 15 amino acids.